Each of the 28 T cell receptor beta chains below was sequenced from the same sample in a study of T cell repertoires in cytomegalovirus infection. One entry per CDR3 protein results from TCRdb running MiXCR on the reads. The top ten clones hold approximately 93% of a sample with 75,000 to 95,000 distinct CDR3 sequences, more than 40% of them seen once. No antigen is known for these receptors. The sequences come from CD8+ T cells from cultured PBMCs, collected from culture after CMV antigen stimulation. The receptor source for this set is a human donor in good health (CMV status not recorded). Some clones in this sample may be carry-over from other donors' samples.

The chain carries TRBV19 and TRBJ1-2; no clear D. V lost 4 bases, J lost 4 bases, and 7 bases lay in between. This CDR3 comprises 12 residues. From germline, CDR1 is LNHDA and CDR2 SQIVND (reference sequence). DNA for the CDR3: TGTGCCAGTAGTAGAGGGATCTATGGCTACACCTTC. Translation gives CASSRGIYGYTF.

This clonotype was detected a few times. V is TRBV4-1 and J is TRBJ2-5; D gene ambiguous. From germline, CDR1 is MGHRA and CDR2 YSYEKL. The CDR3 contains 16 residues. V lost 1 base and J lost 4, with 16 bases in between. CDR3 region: CASSQATDSRRETQYF. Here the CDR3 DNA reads TGCGCCAGCAGCCAAGCCACCGACTCGCGCCGAGAGACCCAGTACTTC.

The CDR3 protein is CASSPVEGWNTEAFF. In DNA, the CDR3 is TGCGCCAGCAGCCCGGTGGAGGGGTGGAACACTGAAGCTTTCTTT. The chain couples TRBV5-1 to TRBJ1-1; the D gene is possibly TRBD1 (5 bases). Between the trimmed V and J ends, which lost 4 bases and 1 base, there was a span of 14 bases. The length of the CDR3 is 15 residues. Germline V CDR1 and CDR2: SGHRS, YFSETQ.

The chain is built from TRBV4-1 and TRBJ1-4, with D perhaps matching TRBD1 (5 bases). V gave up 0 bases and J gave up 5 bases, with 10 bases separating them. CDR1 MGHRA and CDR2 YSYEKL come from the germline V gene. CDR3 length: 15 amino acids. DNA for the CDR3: TGCGCCAGCAGCCAAGAAGGGGTAGAAAATGAAAAACTGTTTTTT. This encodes CASSQEGVENEKLFF.

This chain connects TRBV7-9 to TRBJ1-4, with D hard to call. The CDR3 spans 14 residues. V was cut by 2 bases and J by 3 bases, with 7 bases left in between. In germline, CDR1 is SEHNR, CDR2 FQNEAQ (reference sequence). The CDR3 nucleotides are TGTGCCAGCAGCTTATACGGTCCTAATGAAAAACTGTTTTTT. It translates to CASSLYGPNEKLFF. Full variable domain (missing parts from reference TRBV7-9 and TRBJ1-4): DTGVSQNPRHKITKRGQNVTFRCDPISEHNRLYWYRQTLGQGPEFLTYFQNEAQLEKSRLLSDRFSAERPKGSFSTLEIQRTEQGDSAMYLCASSLYGPNEKLFFGSGTQLSVL.

CDR3 bases: TGTGCCAGCAGCTCATGGGGGACTAGAGCCTACGAGCAGTACTTC. This encodes CASSSWGTRAYEQYF. The rearrangement uses TRBV13 and TRBJ2-7; TRBD2 aligns across 8 bases. The V gene end was trimmed by 4 bases and the J gene end by 2 bases; junction bases not matched to a gene: 7. The germline V gene encodes CDR1 PRHDT and CDR2 FYEKMQ (reference sequence). This CDR3 is built from 15 residues.

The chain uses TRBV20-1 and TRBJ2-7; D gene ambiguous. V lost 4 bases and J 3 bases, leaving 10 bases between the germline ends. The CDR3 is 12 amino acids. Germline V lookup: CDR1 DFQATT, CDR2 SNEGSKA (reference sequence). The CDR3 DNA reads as TGCAGTGCTAAACTGGGCAGCTACGAGCAGTACTTC. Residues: CSAKLGSYEQYF.

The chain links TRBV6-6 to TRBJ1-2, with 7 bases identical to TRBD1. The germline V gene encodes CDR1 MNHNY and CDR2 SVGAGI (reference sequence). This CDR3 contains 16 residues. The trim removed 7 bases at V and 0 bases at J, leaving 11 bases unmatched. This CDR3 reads CASILRDSTTNYGYTF. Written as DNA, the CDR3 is TGTGCCAGCATATTGCGGGACAGCACTACTAACTATGGCTACACCTTC.

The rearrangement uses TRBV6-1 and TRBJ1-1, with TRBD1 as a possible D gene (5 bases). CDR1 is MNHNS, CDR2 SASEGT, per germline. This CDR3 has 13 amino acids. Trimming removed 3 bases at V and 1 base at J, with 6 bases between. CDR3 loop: CASSETANTEAFF. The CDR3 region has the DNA TGTGCCAGCAGTGAGACAGCGAACACTGAAGCTTTCTTT.

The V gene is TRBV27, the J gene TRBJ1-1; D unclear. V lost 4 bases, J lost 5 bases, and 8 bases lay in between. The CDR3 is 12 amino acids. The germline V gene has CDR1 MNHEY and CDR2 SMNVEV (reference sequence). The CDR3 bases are TGTGCCAGCAGTTCAACGGGAACTGAAGCTTTCTTT. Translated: CASSSTGTEAFF.

This CDR3 is CASSPRGTDTQYF. Here the CDR3 DNA reads TGTGCCAGCAGCCCGAGGGGCACAGATACGCAGTATTTT. The chain has TRBV3-1 and TRBJ2-3; D perhaps matches TRBD2 (5 bases). Trimming cost V 4 bases and J 1 base, with 6 bases left between them. The CDR3 extends over 13 amino acids. Germline V gives CDR1 LGHDT, CDR2 YNNKEL (reference sequence).

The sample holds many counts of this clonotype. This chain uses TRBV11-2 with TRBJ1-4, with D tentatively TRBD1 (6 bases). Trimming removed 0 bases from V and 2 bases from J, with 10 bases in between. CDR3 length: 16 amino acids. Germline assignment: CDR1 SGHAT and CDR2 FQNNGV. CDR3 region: CASSLDRGRTNEKLFF. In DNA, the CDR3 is TGTGCCAGCAGCTTAGACCGGGGGCGGACTAATGAAAAACTGTTTTTT.

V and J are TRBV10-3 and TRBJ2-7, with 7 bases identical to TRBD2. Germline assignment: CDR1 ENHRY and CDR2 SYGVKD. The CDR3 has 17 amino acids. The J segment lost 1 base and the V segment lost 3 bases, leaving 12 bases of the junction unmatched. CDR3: CAISENFAGAGSYEQYF. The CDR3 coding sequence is TGTGCCATCAGTGAAAATTTTGCGGGAGCAGGATCCTACGAGCAGTACTTC.

The CDR3 sequence: CASSQDRPDTQYF. The CDR3 DNA is TGCGCCAGCAGCCAAGATCGCCCAGATACGCAGTATTTT. The genes are TRBV4-1 and TRBJ2-3, with D uncertain. Trimming removed 0 bases at V and 4 bases at J, with 5 bases between. From germline, CDR1 is MGHRA and CDR2 YSYEKL. The CDR3 is 13 amino acids.

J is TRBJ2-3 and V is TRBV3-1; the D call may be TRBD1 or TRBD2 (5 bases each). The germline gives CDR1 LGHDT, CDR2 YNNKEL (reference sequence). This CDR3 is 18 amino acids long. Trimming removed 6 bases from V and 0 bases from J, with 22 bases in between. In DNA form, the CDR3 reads TGTGCCAGCAGATCTGGAGGAATCAGGGCCTCTAGCACAGATACGCAGTATTTT. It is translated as CASRSGGIRASSTDTQYF.

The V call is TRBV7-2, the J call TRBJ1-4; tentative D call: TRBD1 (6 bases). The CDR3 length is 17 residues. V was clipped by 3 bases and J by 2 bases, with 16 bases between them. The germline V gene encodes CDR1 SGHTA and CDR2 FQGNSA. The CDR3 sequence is CASSFMGGGPTNEKLFF. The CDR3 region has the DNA TGTGCCAGCAGCTTCATGGGGGGGGGGCCGACTAATGAAAAACTGTTTTTT.

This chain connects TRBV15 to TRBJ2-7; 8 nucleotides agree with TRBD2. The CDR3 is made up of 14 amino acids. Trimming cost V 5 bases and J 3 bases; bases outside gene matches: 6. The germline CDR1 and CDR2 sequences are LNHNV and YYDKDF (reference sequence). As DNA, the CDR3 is TGTGCCACCAGCCCGGGACTAGGAGGCTACGAGCAGTACTTC. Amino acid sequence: CATSPGLGGYEQYF.

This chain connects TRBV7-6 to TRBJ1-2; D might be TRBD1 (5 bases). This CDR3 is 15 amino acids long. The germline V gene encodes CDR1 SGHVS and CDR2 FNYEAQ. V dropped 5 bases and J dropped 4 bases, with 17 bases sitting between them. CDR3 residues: CASSKNQGKAYGYTF. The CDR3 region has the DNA TGTGCCAGCAGCAAAAACCAGGGAAAGGCCTATGGCTACACCTTC. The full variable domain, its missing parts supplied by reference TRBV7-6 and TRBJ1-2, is GAGVSQSPRYKVTKRGQDVALRCDPISGHVSLYWYRQALGQGPEFLTYFNYEAQQDKSGLPNDRFSAERPEGSISTLTIQRTEQRDSAMYRCASSKNQGKAYGYTFGSGTRLTVV.

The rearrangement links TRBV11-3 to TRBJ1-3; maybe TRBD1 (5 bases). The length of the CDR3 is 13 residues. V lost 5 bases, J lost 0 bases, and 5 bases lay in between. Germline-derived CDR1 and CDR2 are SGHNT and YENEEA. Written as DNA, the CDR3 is TGTGCCAGCAGCGACAGCTCTGGAAACACCATATATTTT. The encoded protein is CASSDSSGNTIYF. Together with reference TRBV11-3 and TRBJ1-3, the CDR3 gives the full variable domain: EAGVVQSPRYKIIEKKQPVAFWCNPISGHNTLYWYLQNLGQGPELLIRYENEEAVDDSQLPKDRFSAERLKGVDSTLKIQPAELGDSAVYLCASSDSSGNTIYFGEGSWLTVV.

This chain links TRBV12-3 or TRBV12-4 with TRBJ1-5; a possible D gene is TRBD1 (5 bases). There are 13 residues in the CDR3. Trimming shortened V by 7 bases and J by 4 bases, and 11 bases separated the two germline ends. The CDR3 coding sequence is TGTGCCAGCACCTGGGGGGGAAATCAGCCCCAGCATTTT. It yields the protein CASTWGGNQPQHF.

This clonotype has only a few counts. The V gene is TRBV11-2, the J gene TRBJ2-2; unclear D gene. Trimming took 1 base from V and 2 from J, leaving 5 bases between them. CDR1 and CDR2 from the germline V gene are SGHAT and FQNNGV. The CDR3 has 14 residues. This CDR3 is CASSLAANTGELFF. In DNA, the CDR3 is TGTGCCAGCAGCTTAGCGGCCAACACCGGGGAGCTGTTTTTT.

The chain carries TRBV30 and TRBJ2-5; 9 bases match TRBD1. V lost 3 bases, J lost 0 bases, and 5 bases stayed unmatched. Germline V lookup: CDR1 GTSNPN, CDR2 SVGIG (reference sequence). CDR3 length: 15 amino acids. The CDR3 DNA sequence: TGTGCCTGGAGCGGCGGGACAGGGAACCAAGAGACCCAGTACTTC. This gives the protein CAWSGGTGNQETQYF.

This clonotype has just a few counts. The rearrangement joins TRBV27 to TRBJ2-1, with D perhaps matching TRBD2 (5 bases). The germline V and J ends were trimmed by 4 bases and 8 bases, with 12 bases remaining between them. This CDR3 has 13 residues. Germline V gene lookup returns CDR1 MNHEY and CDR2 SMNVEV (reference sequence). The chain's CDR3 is CASSSALRDEQFF. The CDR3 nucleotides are TGTGCCAGCAGTTCTGCTTTGCGGGATGAGCAGTTCTTC.

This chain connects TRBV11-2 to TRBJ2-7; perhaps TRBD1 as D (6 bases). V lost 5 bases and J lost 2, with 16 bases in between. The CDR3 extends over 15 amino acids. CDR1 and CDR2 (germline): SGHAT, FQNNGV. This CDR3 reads CASSPRGERTYEQYF. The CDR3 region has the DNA TGTGCCAGCAGCCCCAGGGGTGAGAGGACCTACGAGCAGTACTTC.

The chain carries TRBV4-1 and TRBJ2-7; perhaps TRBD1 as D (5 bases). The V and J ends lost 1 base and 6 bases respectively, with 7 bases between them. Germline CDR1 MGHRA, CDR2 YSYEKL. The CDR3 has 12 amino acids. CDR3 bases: TGCGCCAGCAGCCAAGGGGGCTCCGAGCAGTACTTC. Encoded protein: CASSQGGSEQYF.

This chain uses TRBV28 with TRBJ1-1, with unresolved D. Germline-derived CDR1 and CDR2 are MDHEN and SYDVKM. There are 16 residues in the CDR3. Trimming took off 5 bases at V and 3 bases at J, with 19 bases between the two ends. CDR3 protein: CASSLVPGGEDTEAFF. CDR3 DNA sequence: TGTGCCAGCAGTCTAGTACCCGGTGGGGAAGACACTGAAGCTTTCTTT. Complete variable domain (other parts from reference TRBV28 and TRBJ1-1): DVKVTQSSRYLVKRTGEKVFLECVQDMDHENMFWYRQDPGLGLRLIYFSYDVKMKEKGDIPEGYSVSREKKERFSLILESASTNQTSMYLCASSLVPGGEDTEAFFGQGTRLTVV.

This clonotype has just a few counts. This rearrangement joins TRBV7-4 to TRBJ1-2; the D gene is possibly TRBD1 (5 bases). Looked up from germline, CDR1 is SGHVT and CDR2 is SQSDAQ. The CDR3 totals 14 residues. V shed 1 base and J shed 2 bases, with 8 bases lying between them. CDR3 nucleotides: TGTGCCAGCAGCTTAGGGTCAGGGAACTATGGCTACACCTTC. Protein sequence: CASSLGSGNYGYTF.

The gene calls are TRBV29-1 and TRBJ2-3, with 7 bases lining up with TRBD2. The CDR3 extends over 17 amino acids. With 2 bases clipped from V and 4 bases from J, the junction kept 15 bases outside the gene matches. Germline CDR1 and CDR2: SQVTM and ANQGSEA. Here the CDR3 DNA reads TGCAGCGTTGAAAGAAGCGGGACGGGGGGAGCCCCAGATACGCAGTATTTT. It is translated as CSVERSGTGGAPDTQYF.